This T cell receptor (beta chain) appears in the sequencing data of a study of T cell responses to AZD1222 COVID-19 vaccine. Study-wide results and limits: Baseline seropositivity occurred in only a handful of AZD1222 recipients.

Libraries were prepared by immunoSEQ multiplex PCR; TCRdb keeps only in-frame clonotypes and omits some of them. The sample includes 150,000 to 200,000 clones, 92% seen only once; the top ten take about 1.6%. Worth noting for this clone: Its antigen remains unknown.

Sequenced material: peripheral blood, taken on day 0 of AZD1222 vaccination. The sequence derives from an adult in good health.

The CDR3 nucleotides are TGCGCCAGCAGCCGCAGTTACGGGGGGGGCTACGAGCAGTACTTC. Protein product: CASSRSYGGGYEQYF. The V gene is TRBV4-1, the J gene TRBJ2-7; 8 nucleotides line up with TRBD2. Per germline, CDR1 MGHRA and CDR2 YSYEKL. J lost 3 bases, V lost 4 bases, and 8 bases had no gene match. CDR3 length: 15 amino acids.